The 30 T cell receptor beta chains listed next were all sequenced from one sample in a study of T cell responses to AZD1222 COVID-19 vaccine. Assay: immunoSEQ multiplex PCR; the TCRdb copy retains only in-frame clones and omits some. The data show roughly 150,000 clones, with approximately 92% seen just once and 6.5% to 8% held by the top ten. Sequencing was performed on peripheral blood, taken 28 days after the second AZD1222 dose. The receptors come from an adult who received the AZD1222 COVID-19 vaccine.

The genes are TRBV19 and TRBJ2-7; TRBD2 aligns across 7 bases. The CDR3 runs 13 residues. The germline gives CDR1 LNHDA, CDR2 SQIVND (reference sequence). V was clipped by 3 bases and J by 5 bases; unmatched bases: 4. The CDR3 DNA is TGTGCCAGTAGTATTGTGGGGACTAACGAGCAGTACTTC. Its protein is CASSIVGTNEQYF.

The V call is TRBV7-9, the J call TRBJ1-2; 8 bases fit TRBD1. The CDR3 runs 17 residues. CDR1 is SEHNR, CDR2 FQNEAQ, per germline (reference sequence). V lost 2 bases to trimming and J lost 1 base; unmatched junction nucleotides: 9. The CDR3 DNA reads as TGTGCCAGCAGCTTACCCGGGACAGGAGTATTTAACTATGGCTACACCTTC. Protein: CASSLPGTGVFNYGYTF.

V and J are TRBV7-9 and TRBJ1-4; no definite D call. The CDR3 runs to 14 residues. Trimming removed 2 bases at V and 4 bases at J, with 8 bases between. The germline V gene encodes CDR1 SEHNR and CDR2 FQNEAQ (reference sequence). The chain's CDR3 is CASSLLPGNEKLFF. The CDR3 bases are TGTGCCAGCAGCTTATTACCCGGTAATGAAAAACTGTTTTTT.

The rearrangement joins TRBV7-9 to TRBJ2-3, with D perhaps TRBD1 (5 bases). This CDR3 comprises 16 residues. From germline, CDR1 is SEHNR and CDR2 FQNEAQ (reference sequence). The germline V and J ends were trimmed by 5 bases and 3 bases, with 18 bases remaining between them. The CDR3 coding sequence is TGTGCCAGCAGCCCACTATCGAAAAGGGGTACAGATACGCAGTATTTT. Protein: CASSPLSKRGTDTQYF.

The gene calls are TRBV30 and TRBJ1-5; D might be TRBD1 (6 bases). The V end was cut by 3 bases, the J end by 3 bases, with 15 bases between. Looked up from germline, CDR1 is GTSNPN and CDR2 is SVGIG (reference sequence). The CDR3 covers 15 residues. The CDR3 DNA reads TGTGCCTGGAGCTGGGACACACTTCCCAATCAGCCCCAGCATTTT. Residues: CAWSWDTLPNQPQHF.

The chain uses TRBV10-3 and TRBJ2-3; no firm D call. Trimming took off 10 bases at V and 2 bases at J, with 13 bases between the two ends. Germline CDR1 ENHRY, CDR2 SYGVKD. CDR3 size: 13 residues. In DNA, the CDR3 is TGTGCCACCCTACTATCACTCACAGATACGCAGTATTTT. This gives the protein CATLLSLTDTQYF.

The CDR3 loop reads CAIHREPNTEAFF. The CDR3 DNA reads as TGTGCCATCCACAGGGAACCGAACACTGAAGCTTTCTTT. This chain joins TRBV10-3 and TRBJ1-1, with a possible D match to TRBD1 (6 bases). The CDR3 extends over 13 amino acids. Per the germline V gene, CDR1 is ENHRY and CDR2 is SYGVKD. The ends were cut back, 8 bases at V and 1 base at J, with 11 bases in the middle.

The chain carries TRBV6-5 and TRBJ1-2, with TRBD1 as a possible D gene (5 bases). Germline CDR1 and CDR2: MNHEY and SVGAGI. This CDR3 is built from 13 residues. The germline V and J ends were trimmed by 7 bases and 3 bases, with 12 bases remaining between them. The CDR3 sequence is CASTAGIYYGYTF. CDR3 bases: TGTGCCAGCACTGCAGGGATTTACTATGGCTACACCTTC.

CDR3 DNA: TGTGCCAGCAGTACATACAGGACGCGTAGCAATCAGCCCCAGCATTTT. Translating gives CASSTYRTRSNQPQHF. The chain carries TRBV28 and TRBJ1-5, with D possibly TRBD1 on 5 matching bases. There are 16 residues in the CDR3. CDR1 MDHEN and CDR2 SYDVKM come from the germline V gene. Trimming removed 5 bases at V and 0 bases at J, with 14 bases between.

The genes are TRBV10-3 and TRBJ1-1; D not resolved. CDR3 length equals 14 residues. Deletions cut 8 bases from V and 1 base from J, with 14 bases between. Germline V lookup: CDR1 ENHRY, CDR2 SYGVKD. The CDR3 loop reads CAIGTTAQNTEAFF. As DNA, the CDR3 is TGTGCCATCGGAACCACTGCTCAGAACACTGAAGCTTTCTTT.

The J gene is TRBJ1-5, the V gene TRBV14; D is ambiguous. Trimming took off 1 base at V and 7 bases at J, with 5 bases between the two ends. Looked up from germline, CDR1 is SGHDN and CDR2 is FVKESK. This CDR3 comprises 12 residues. The DNA for the CDR3 is TGTGCCAGCAGCCAAGCGGGACAGCCCCAGCATTTT. Its translation: CASSQAGQPQHF.

J is TRBJ1-6 and V is TRBV7-9; D gene ambiguous. This CDR3 has 12 amino acids. Trimming stripped 4 bases from V and 9 bases from J, with 7 bases between. CDR1 is SEHNR, CDR2 FQNEAQ, per germline (reference sequence). The CDR3 is CASSWTLSPLHF. The CDR3 DNA follows: TGTGCCAGCAGCTGGACTCTTTCACCCCTCCACTTT.

The V and J genes are TRBV12-5 and TRBJ2-1; 8 bases map to TRBD1. The CDR3 extends over 18 amino acids. Trimming cost V 1 base and J 7 bases; bases outside gene matches: 15. The germline V gene encodes CDR1 LGHNT and CDR2 FRNRAP. As DNA, the CDR3 is TGTGCTAGTGGTTTGGAACTATACAGGGGGGTGGGTGGAAATGAGCAGTTCTTC. Amino acid sequence: CASGLELYRGVGGNEQFF.

The gene calls are TRBV13 and TRBJ1-2; D is unclear. This CDR3 has 13 amino acids. CDR1 and CDR2 (germline): PRHDT, FYEKMQ (reference sequence). With 1 base removed from V and 7 bases from J, the gap between germline ends came to 10 bases. CDR3 nucleotide sequence: TGTGCCAGCAGCTTAGCGGGGTCAGGTGGCTACACCTTC. It codes for CASSLAGSGGYTF.

The chain is built from TRBV10-1 and TRBJ1-1; 8 bases agree with TRBD1. CDR3 length: 18 amino acids. Trimming at V came to 3 bases and at J to 6 bases, leaving 18 bases not matched to a gene. Germline CDR1 is WNHNN and CDR2 is SYGVQD (reference sequence). The CDR3 region is CASSEGQGAGIGFAEAFF. The DNA of the CDR3 is TGCGCCAGCAGTGAAGGACAGGGAGCGGGGATTGGTTTCGCTGAAGCTTTCTTT.

This chain links TRBV10-3 with TRBJ2-7; 8 bases agree with TRBD1. The V gene's germline CDR1 is ENHRY and CDR2 SYGVKD. J gave up 6 bases and V 3 bases, and 10 bases lay outside the gene matches. The CDR3 has 15 amino acids. CDR3 region: CAISDRQGPTVEQYF. Here the CDR3 DNA reads TGTGCCATCAGTGATAGACAGGGGCCCACGGTCGAGCAGTACTTC.

The gene calls are TRBV12-3 or TRBV12-4 and TRBJ1-2; the D is unclear. Trimming pared 6 bases from V and 4 bases from J, leaving 9 bases between. The CDR3 covers 12 residues. CDR3 in DNA: TGTGCCAGCAGCCCTAGTCCCTATGGCTACACCTTC. Its protein is CASSPSPYGYTF.

V gene TRBV3-1 (or the pseudogene TRBV3-2) combines with J gene TRBJ1-6, with a tentative D call TRBD1 (5 bases). This CDR3 is 13 amino acids long. Trimming removed 3 bases from V and 9 bases from J, with 9 bases in between. In germline, CDR1 is LGHDT, CDR2 YNNKEL (reference sequence). CDR3 protein: CASSHGTPSPLHF. Written as DNA, the CDR3 is TGTGCCAGCAGCCACGGGACCCCTTCACCCCTCCACTTT.

The V and J genes are TRBV18 and TRBJ2-7, with no clear D. This CDR3 comprises 13 residues. Germline V gene data show CDR1 as KGHSH and CDR2 as LQKENI. Between the trimmed V and J ends, which lost 2 bases and 3 bases, there was a span of 8 bases. The CDR3 nucleotides are TGTGCCAGCTCACCAGTAGACCGCTACGAGCAGTACTTC. It yields the protein CASSPVDRYEQYF.

The chain has TRBV5-4 and TRBJ1-6; D gene unclear. V was shortened by 0 bases and J by 10 bases, with 14 bases between the two germline ends. This CDR3 contains 15 residues. CDR1 is SGHNT and CDR2 is YYREEE in the germline V gene (reference sequence). The CDR3 here is CASSLDQHRGSPLHF. CDR3 DNA sequence: TGTGCCAGCAGCTTGGACCAACATAGAGGCTCACCCCTCCACTTT.

This clone showed up just once. This chain connects TRBV5-1 to TRBJ2-7; D is possibly TRBD2 (6 bases). Trimming took 2 bases from V and 3 from J, leaving 15 bases between them. The CDR3 loop spans 15 amino acids. Looked up from germline, CDR1 is SGHRS and CDR2 is YFSETQ. The CDR3: CASSLTLGGGYEQYF. CDR3 in DNA: TGCGCCAGCAGCTTAACCTTGGGAGGAGGCTACGAGCAGTACTTC. Supplemented by reference TRBV5-1 and TRBJ2-7, the full variable domain reads KAGVTQTPRYLIKTRGQQVTLSCSPISGHRSVSWYQQTPGQGLQFLFEYFSETQRNKGNFPGRFSGRQFSNSRSEMNVSTLELGDSALYLCASSLTLGGGYEQYFGPGTRLTVT.

CDR3 in amino acids: CASSYGVSYEQYF. CDR3 sequence (DNA): TGTGCCAGCAGTTACGGAGTTTCCTACGAGCAGTACTTC. V gene TRBV6-6 combines with J gene TRBJ2-7; D uncertain. From germline, CDR1 is MNHNY and CDR2 SVGAGI (reference sequence). The V end was cut by 2 bases, the J end by 1 base, with 6 bases between. The CDR3 length is 13 residues.

V gene TRBV5-1 combines with J gene TRBJ1-2; D is ambiguous. Germline-derived CDR1 and CDR2 are SGHRS and YFSETQ. The V and J ends lost 0 bases and 2 bases respectively, with 2 bases between them. This CDR3 has 12 residues. CDR3 loop: CASSLDNYGYTF. DNA for the CDR3: TGCGCCAGCAGCTTGGACAACTATGGCTACACCTTC.

The chain employs TRBV15 and TRBJ2-6, with 7 bases aligning to TRBD1. Per the germline V gene, CDR1 is LNHNV and CDR2 is YYDKDF (reference sequence). CDR3 size: 19 residues. The V segment lost 1 base and the J segment 0 bases; nucleotides outside the gene matches: 9. The CDR3 sequence is CATSRGRTGVASGANVLTF. Here the CDR3 DNA reads TGTGCCACCAGCAGAGGGCGAACAGGGGTTGCCTCTGGGGCCAACGTCCTGACTTTC.

This chain uses TRBV5-4 with TRBJ2-7; D is tentatively TRBD1 or TRBD2 (5 bases each). Germline V gene lookup returns CDR1 SGHNT and CDR2 YYREEE (reference sequence). This CDR3 contains 14 residues. Trimming pared 4 bases from V and 3 bases from J, leaving 14 bases between. CDR3 sequence (DNA): TGTGCCAGCAGCCCCGGGACCAAAATCTACGAGCAGTACTTC. It codes for CASSPGTKIYEQYF.

The chain has TRBV18 and TRBJ2-7; D not resolved. The germline V and J ends were trimmed by 2 bases and 0 bases, with 11 bases remaining between them. CDR3 length: 15 amino acids. Germline CDR1 and CDR2: KGHSH and LQKENI. CDR3 sequence (DNA): TGTGCCAGCTCACCAAAAGGGAACAGCTCCTACGAGCAGTACTTC. It yields the protein CASSPKGNSSYEQYF.

The chain combines TRBV5-5 with TRBJ1-6; D unresolved. Deletions cut 0 bases from V and 0 bases from J, with 10 bases between. The CDR3 has 17 amino acids. CDR1 is SGHKS, CDR2 YYEKEE, per germline (reference sequence). CDR3 loop: CASSLEGGLSYNSPLHF. CDR3 DNA: TGTGCCAGCAGCTTGGAAGGAGGACTCTCCTATAATTCACCCCTCCACTTT.

This clone is a singleton in its sample. This rearrangement joins TRBV20-1 to TRBJ1-2; D ambiguous. Germline V gives CDR1 DFQATT, CDR2 SNEGSKA (reference sequence). V dropped 1 base and J dropped 7 bases, with 7 bases sitting between them. This CDR3 contains 11 residues. CDR3 loop: CSARVGFGYTF. CDR3 DNA sequence: TGCAGTGCTAGAGTGGGGTTTGGCTACACCTTC.

The rearrangement joins TRBV6-2 or TRBV6-3 to TRBJ1-1; no firm D call. V dropped 5 bases and J dropped 10 bases, with 14 bases sitting between them. Germline V gene sequence: CDR1 MNHEY, CDR2 SVGEGT. This CDR3 comprises 12 residues. The CDR3 loop reads CASSIGVVGAFF. The CDR3 DNA is TGTGCCAGCAGTATTGGGGTAGTCGGAGCTTTCTTT.

This clone was observed a handful of times. The rearrangement joins TRBV28 to TRBJ2-7, with D possibly being TRBD1 (6 bases). The germline V gene has CDR1 MDHEN and CDR2 SYDVKM. This CDR3 is 13 amino acids long. Trimming removed 8 bases from V and 0 bases from J, with 11 bases in between. In DNA form, the CDR3 reads TGTGCCAGCTCCGACAGGAGCTCCTACGAGCAGTACTTC. This encodes CASSDRSSYEQYF.